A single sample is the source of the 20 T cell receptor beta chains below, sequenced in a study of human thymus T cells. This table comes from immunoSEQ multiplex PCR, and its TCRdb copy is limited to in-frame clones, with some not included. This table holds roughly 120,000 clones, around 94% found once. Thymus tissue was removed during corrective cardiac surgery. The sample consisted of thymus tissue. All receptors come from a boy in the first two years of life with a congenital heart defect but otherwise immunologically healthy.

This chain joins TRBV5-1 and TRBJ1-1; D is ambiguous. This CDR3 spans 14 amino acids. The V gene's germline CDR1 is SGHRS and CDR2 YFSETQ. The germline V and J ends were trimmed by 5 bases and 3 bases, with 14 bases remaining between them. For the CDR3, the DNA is TGCGCCAGCAGTTCCCCCTACACTCACACTGAAGCTTTCTTT. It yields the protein CASSSPYTHTEAFF.

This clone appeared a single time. CDR3 sequence: CASSGGSGSNQPQHF. The CDR3 DNA reads TGTGCCAGCAGCGGGGGCTCGGGGTCCAATCAGCCCCAGCATTTT. J is TRBJ1-5 and V is TRBV9; D may be TRBD1 (5 bases). This CDR3 spans 15 amino acids. Looked up from germline, CDR1 is SGDLS and CDR2 is YYNGEE. The V gene lost 3 bases and the J gene lost 3 bases, with 13 bases spanning the gap.

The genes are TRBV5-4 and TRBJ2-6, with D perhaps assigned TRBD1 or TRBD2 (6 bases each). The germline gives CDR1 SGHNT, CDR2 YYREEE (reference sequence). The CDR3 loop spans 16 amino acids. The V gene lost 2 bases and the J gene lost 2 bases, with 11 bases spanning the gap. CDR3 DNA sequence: TGTGCCAGCAGCTTCAAGGGGGGAGCTGGGGCCAACGTCCTGACTTTC. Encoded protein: CASSFKGGAGANVLTF.

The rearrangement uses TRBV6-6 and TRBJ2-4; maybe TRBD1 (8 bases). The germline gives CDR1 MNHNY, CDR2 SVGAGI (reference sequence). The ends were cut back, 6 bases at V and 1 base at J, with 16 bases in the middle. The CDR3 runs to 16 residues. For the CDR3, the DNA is TGTGCCAGCAGCTTACAGGGGGGGAAGGCCAAAAACATTCAGTACTTC. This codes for CASSLQGGKAKNIQYF.

CDR3 nucleotides: TGCGCCAGCAGCCATCCCCCCCTGCGAGCGGGGGACCCCGCTTCCACAGATACGCAGTATTTT. It translates to CASSHPPLRAGDPASTDTQYF. The J gene is TRBJ2-3, the V gene TRBV4-3; TRBD2 agrees at 8 bases. V was pared by 3 bases and J by 2 bases, with 22 bases of the junction left unmatched. The CDR3 contains 21 residues. The germline V gene has CDR1 LGHNA and CDR2 YSLEER.

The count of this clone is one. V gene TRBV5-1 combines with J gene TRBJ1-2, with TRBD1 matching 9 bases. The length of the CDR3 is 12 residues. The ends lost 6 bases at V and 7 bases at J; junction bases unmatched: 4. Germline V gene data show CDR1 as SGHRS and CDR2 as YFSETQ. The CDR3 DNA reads TGCGCCAGCAAAACAGGGGGCGTTGGCTACACCTTC. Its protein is CASKTGGVGYTF.

The CDR3 DNA reads TGTGCCAGCAGCTTAGGGACAGGGATCCCCACAGATACGCAGTATTTT. It encodes CASSLGTGIPTDTQYF. The chain joins TRBV5-6 to TRBJ2-3, with 9 bases matching TRBD1. Germline CDR1 is SGHDT and CDR2 is YYEEEE. The CDR3 loop spans 16 amino acids. The V segment lost 2 bases and the J segment 2 bases; nucleotides outside the gene matches: 6.

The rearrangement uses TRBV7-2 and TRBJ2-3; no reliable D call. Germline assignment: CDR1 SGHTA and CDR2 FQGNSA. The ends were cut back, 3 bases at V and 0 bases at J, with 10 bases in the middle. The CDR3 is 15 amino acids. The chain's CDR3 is CASSFCQPSTDTQYF. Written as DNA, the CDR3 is TGTGCCAGCAGCTTTTGTCAGCCCAGCACAGATACGCAGTATTTT. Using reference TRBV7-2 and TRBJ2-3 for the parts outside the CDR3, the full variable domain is GAGVSQSPSNKVTEKGKDVELRCDPISGHTALYWYRQSLGQGLEFLIYFQGNSAPDKSGLPSDRFSAERTGGSVSTLTIQRTQQEDSAVYLCASSFCQPSTDTQYFGPGTRLTVL.

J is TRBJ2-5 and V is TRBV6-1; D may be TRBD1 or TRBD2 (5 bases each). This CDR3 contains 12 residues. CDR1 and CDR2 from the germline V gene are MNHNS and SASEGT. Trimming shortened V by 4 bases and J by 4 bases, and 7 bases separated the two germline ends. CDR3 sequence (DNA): TGTGCCAGCAGTGGGGGGATAGAGACCCAGTACTTC. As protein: CASSGGIETQYF.

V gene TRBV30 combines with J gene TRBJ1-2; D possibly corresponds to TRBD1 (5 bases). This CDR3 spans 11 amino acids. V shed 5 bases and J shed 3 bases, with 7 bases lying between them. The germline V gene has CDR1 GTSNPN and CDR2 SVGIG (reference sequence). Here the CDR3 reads CAWDRDYGYTF. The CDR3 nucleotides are TGTGCCTGGGACAGAGACTATGGCTACACCTTC.

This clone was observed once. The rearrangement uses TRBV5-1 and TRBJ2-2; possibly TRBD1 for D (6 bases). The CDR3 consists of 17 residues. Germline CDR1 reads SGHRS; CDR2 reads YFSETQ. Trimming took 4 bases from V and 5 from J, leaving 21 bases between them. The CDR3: CASSRLGQPNRTGELFF. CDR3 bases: TGCGCCAGCAGCCGGCTGGGACAACCCAATAGGACCGGGGAGCTGTTTTTT.

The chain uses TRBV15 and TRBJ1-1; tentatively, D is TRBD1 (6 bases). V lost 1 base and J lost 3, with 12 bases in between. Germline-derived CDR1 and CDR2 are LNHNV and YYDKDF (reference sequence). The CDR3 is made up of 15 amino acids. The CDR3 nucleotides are TGTGCCACCAGCAGAGGGGGGGCCGGGGACACTGAAGCTTTCTTT. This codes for CATSRGGAGDTEAFF. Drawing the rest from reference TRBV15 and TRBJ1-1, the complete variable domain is DAMVIQNPRYQVTQFGKPVTLSCSQTLNHNVMYWYQQKSSQAPKLLFHYYDKDFNNEADTPDNFQSRRPNTSFCFLDIRSPGLGDTAMYLCATSRGGAGDTEAFFGQGTRLTVV.

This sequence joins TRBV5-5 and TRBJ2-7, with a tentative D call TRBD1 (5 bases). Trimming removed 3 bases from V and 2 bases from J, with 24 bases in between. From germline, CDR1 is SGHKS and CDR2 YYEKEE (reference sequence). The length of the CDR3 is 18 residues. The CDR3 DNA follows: TGTGCCAGCAGCTGGTCAGGGCCCCGGGCCCTAGATGCCTACGAGCAGTACTTC. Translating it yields CASSWSGPRALDAYEQYF.

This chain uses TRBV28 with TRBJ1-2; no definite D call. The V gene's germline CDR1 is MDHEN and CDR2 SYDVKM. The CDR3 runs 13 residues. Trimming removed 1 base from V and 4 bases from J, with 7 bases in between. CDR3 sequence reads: CASSLSHSYGYTF. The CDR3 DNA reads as TGTGCCAGCAGTTTATCCCACAGCTATGGCTACACCTTC.

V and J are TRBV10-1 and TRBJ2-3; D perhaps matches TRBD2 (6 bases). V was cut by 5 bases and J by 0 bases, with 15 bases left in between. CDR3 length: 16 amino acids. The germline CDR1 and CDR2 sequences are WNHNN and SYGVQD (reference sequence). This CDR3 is CASSKAPGLSTDTQYF. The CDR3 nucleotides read TGCGCCAGCAGTAAAGCCCCGGGACTCAGCACAGATACGCAGTATTTT.

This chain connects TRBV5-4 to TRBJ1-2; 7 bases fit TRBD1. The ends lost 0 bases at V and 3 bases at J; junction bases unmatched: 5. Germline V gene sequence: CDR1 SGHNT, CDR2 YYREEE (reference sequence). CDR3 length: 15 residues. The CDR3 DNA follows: TGTGCCAGCAGCTTGGCCGGGACAGAGGACTATGGCTACACCTTC. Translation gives CASSLAGTEDYGYTF. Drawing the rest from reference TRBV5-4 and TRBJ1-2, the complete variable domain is ETGVTQSPTHLIKTRGQQVTLRCSSQSGHNTVSWYQQALGQGPQFIFQYYREEENGRGNFPPRFSGLQFPNYSSELNVNALELDDSALYLCASSLAGTEDYGYTFGSGTRLTVV.

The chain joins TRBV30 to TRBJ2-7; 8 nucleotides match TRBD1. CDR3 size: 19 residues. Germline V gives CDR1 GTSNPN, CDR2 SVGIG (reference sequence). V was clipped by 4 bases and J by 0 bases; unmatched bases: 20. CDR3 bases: TGTGCCTGGACTCCCTACCGGGACAGAGGGGACAGGATCTCCTACGAGCAGTACTTC. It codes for CAWTPYRDRGDRISYEQYF.

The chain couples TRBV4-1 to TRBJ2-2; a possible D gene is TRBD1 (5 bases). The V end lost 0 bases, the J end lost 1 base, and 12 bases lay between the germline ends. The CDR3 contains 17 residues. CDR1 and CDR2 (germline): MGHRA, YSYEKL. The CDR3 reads CASSQDRRTKNTGELFF. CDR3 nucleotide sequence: TGCGCCAGCAGCCAAGATCGAAGGACAAAGAACACCGGGGAGCTGTTTTTT.

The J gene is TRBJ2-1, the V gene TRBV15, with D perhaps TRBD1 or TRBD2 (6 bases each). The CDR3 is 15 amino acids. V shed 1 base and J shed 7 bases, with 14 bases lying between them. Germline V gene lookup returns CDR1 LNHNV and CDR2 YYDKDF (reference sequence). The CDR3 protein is CATSRAGALTNEQFF. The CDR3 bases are TGTGCCACCAGCAGAGCGGGGGCCCTGACGAATGAGCAGTTCTTC. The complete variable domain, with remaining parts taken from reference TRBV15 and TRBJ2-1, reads DAMVIQNPRYQVTQFGKPVTLSCSQTLNHNVMYWYQQKSSQAPKLLFHYYDKDFNNEADTPDNFQSRRPNTSFCFLDIRSPGLGDTAMYLCATSRAGALTNEQFFGPGTRLTVL.

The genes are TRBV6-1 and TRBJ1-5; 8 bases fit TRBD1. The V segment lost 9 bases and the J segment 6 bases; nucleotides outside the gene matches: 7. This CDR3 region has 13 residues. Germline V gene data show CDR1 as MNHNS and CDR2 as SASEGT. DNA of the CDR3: TGTGCCAGTACCCCTGACAGGGGTCAGCCCCAGCATTTT. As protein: CASTPDRGQPQHF.